This T cell receptor beta chain was recorded in a study of OX40 agonist ivuxolimab in advanced cancers. Study-wide results and limits: There were also nonresponders showing low normalized T-cell clonal expansion.

The data were produced by immunoSEQ multiplex PCR, yet TCRdb's version contains in-frame clones alone and is incomplete. The sample lists fewer than 40,000 clones, roughly 82% seen once, with roughly 21% in the top ten. In regard to this clone: The antigen remains undetermined.

Per the germline V gene, CDR1 is MDHEN and CDR2 is SYDVKM. The CDR3 runs 14 residues. Losses at the gene ends were 5 bases for V and 5 bases for J; bases not matched to a gene: 3. The source material was CD4+ or CD8+ T cells sorted from blood, sampled in a trial of the OX40 agonist ivuxolimab. The TCR comes from an adult with an advanced solid tumor such as melanoma, head and neck, liver or kidney cancer. The chain is built from TRBV28 and TRBJ2-2; 9 bases agree with TRBD1. As DNA, the CDR3 is TGTGCCAGCAGTCATGGACAGGGGACCGGGGAGCTGTTTTTT. Translated: CASSHGQGTGELFF.